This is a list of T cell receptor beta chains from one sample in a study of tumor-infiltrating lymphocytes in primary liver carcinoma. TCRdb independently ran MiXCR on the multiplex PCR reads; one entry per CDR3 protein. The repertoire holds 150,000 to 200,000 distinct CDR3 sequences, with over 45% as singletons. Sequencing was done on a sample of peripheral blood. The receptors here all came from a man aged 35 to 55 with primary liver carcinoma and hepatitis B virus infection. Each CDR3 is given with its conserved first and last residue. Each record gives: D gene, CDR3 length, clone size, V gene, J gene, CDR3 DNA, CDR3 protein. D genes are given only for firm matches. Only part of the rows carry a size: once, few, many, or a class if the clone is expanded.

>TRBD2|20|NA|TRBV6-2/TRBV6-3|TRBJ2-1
TGTGCCAGCAGTCGCACCCCGACTAGCGGGAGGGCGGGGACCTACAATGAGCAGTTCTTC
CASSRTPTSGRAGTYNEQFF
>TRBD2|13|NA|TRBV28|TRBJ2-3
TGTGCCAGCAGGGGGGGGACTCCAGATACGCAGTATTTT
CASRGGTPDTQYF
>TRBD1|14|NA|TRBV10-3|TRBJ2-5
TGTGCCATCAGTGTGACAGGGGCTGAGGAGACCCAGTACTTC
CAISVTGAEETQYF
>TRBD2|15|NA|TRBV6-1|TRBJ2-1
TGTGCCAGCATCCCCCTAGCGGAGCTAGACAATGAGCAGTTCTTC
CASIPLAELDNEQFF
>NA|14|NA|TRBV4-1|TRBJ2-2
TGCGCCAGCAGCTACCGGGACGTCACCGGGGAGCTGTTTTTT
CASSYRDVTGELFF
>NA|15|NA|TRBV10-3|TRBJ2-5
TGTGCGACAACCGGGGCTGCCGAACTTCAAGAGACCCAGTACTTC
CATTGAAELQETQYF
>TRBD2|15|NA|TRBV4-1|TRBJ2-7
TGCGCCAGCAGCCCCGGACTAGCGGCCTTGGGGGAGCAGTGCTTC
CASSPGLAALGEQCF
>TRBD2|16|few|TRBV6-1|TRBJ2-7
TGTGCCAGCAGGACCGCCGCGACTAGCATTTACTACGAGCAGTACTTC
CASRTAATSIYYEQYF
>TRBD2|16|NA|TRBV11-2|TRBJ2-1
TGTGCCAGCAGTTTGGATACCGGACTAGGCATGTGTGAACAGTTCTTC
CASSLDTGLGMCEQFF
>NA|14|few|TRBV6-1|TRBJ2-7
TGTGCCAGCAAAGACAGTTTGAGCTCCTACGAGCAGTACTTC
CASKDSLSSYEQYF
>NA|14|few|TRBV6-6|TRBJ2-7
TGTGCCAGCAGTTCGCAGGGGGAGGCGGTCGAGCAGTACTTC
CASSSQGEAVEQYF
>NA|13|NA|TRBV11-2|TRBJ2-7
TGTGCCAGCAGCTTAACCGAAGCCTACGAGCAGTACTTC
CASSLTEAYEQYF
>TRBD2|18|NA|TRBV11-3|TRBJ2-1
TGTGCCAGCAGCTTAGGGTTCGGGTTTAGCGGGGGATTCCATGAGCAGTTCTTC
CASSLGFGFSGGFHEQFF
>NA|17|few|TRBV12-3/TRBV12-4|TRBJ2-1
TGTGCCAGCAGTTTTACTTCTACCGGCCTACTAAACAATGAGCAGTTCTTC
CASSFTSTGLLNNEQFF
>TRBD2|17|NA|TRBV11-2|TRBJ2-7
TGTGGCAGCAACCATGGACTAGCGGGAGATGTAGGCTACGAGCAGTACTTC
CGSNHGLAGDVGYEQYF
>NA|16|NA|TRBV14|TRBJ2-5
TGTGCCAGCAGCCAAGATCGGCGTCCCAAGAACGGGGCCCAGTACTTC
CASSQDRRPKNGAQYF
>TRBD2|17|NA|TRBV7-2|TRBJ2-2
TGTGCCAACAGCTTATACCGAGGACTAGCTAACACCGGGGAGCTGTTTTTT
CANSLYRGLANTGELFF
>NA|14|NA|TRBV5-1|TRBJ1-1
TGCGCCAGCAGCTTCCCGGGACCAAACACTGAAGCTTTCTTT
CASSFPGPNTEAFF
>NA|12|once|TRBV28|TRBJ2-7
TGTGCCAGCAGTTTGAACGATCGTGAGCAGTACTTC
CASSLNDREQYF
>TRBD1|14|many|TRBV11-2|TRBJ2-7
TGTGCCAGCAGCGAGACAGGGTTCTGGTACGAGCAGTACTTC
CASSETGFWYEQYF
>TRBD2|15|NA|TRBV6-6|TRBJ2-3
TGTGCCAACAGCCCCGAGCGGGGGAGCACAGATACGCAGTATTTT
CANSPERGSTDTQYF
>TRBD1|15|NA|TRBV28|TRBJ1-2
TGTGCCAGCAGCCCCGGGGACAGATCTAACTATGGCTACACCTTC
CASSPGDRSNYGYTF
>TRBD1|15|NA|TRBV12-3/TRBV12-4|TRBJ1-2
TGTGCCAGCGGTTTAGTGGGGACAGGGGCTTTTAGCTACACCTTC
CASGLVGTGAFSYTF
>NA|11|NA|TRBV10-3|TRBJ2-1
TGTGCCACACTGAAGGACAATGAGCAGTTCTTC
CATLKDNEQFF
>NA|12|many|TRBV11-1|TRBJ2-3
TGTGCCAGCAGCCTGTCTGAGGGGACGCAGTATTTT
CASSLSEGTQYF
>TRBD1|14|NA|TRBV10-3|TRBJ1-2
TGTGCCACGGTGGGGACAGCAGATAACTATGGCTACACCTTC
CATVGTADNYGYTF
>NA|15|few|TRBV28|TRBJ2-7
TGTGCCAGCAGTTTGATGTTAGCGAAGTCCTACGAGCAGTACTTC
CASSLMLAKSYEQYF
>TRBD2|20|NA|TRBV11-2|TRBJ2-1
TGTGCCAGCAGCCTCCCGTCGACTAGCGGGAGTGCCGGGACCTACTATGAGCAGTTCTTC
CASSLPSTSGSAGTYYEQFF
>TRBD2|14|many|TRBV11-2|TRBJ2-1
TGTGCCAGCAGCGAAGGACTAGCGGGGAATGAGCAGTTCTTC
CASSEGLAGNEQFF
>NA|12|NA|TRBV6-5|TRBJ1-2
TGTGCCAGCACCCAACGGGGGCCTGGCTACACCTTC
CASTQRGPGYTF
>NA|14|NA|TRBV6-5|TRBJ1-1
TGTGCCAGCAGTTACTTACAAGTGAACACTGAAGCTTTCTTT
CASSYLQVNTEAFF
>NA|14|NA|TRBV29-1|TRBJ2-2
TGCAGCTTCCTCGGTCCGGGACCCACCGGGGAGCTGTTTTTT
CSFLGPGPTGELFF
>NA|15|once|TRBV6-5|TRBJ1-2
TGTGCCAGCAGTTACTCGACCCTGATTAACTATGGCTACACCTTC
CASSYSTLINYGYTF
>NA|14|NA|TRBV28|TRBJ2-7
TGTGCCAGCAGTTTGGTGTCGGCCTCCTACGAGCAGTACTTC
CASSLVSASYEQYF
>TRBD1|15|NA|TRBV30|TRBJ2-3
TGTGCCTGGAATGGCCCCGGGACAGGGGTAGTTACGCAGTATTTT
CAWNGPGTGVVTQYF
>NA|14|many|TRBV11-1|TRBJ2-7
TGTGCCAGCAGCGCTACCGGGCCCCACAGCGAGCAGTACTTC
CASSATGPHSEQYF
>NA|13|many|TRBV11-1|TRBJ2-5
TGTGCCAGCAGCCCACTAAGACAAGAGACCCAGTACTTC
CASSPLRQETQYF
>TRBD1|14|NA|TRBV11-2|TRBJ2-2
TGTGCCAGCAGCCGCAGGGGGATCACCCGGGAGCTGTTTTTT
CASSRRGITRELFF
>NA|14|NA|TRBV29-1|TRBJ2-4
TGCAGCGTTGAGGCACAGGAGTATGGTAACATTCAGCACTTC
CSVEAQEYGNIQHF
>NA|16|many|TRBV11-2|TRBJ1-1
TGTGCCAGCAGCTTAGTCAGGGATCCCGGGGGCACTGAAGCTTTCTTT
CASSLVRDPGGTEAFF
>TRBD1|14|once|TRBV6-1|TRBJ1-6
TGTGCCAGCAGGGGACAGGGCGGCCCTTCACCCCTCTACTTT
CASRGQGGPSPLYF
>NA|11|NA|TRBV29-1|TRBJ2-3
TGCAGCGTTGGGACTCCAGATACGCAGTATTTT
CSVGTPDTQYF
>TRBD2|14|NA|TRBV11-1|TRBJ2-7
TGTGCCAGCAGCTCTCTAGCGGGCGAGCACGAACAGTACTTC
CASSSLAGEHEQYF
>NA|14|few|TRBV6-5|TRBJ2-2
TGTGCCGGCAGTGCCCGGGACGACTCCGGGGAGCTGTTTTTT
CAGSARDDSGELFF
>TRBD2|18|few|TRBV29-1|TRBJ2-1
TGCAGCGTTATAGTAACTAGCGGGGGAATTAGCTCCTACAATGAGCAGTTCTTC
CSVIVTSGGISSYNEQFF
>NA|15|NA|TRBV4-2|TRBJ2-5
TGTGCCAGCAGCCAAGTCTTTGGGACGGGAGAGACCCAGTACTTC
CASSQVFGTGETQYF
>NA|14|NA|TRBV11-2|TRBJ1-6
TGTGCCAGCGGCAAGACAAGAGAGGATTCACCCCTCCACTTT
CASGKTREDSPLHF
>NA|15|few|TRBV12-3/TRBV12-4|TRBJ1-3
TGTGCCAGCCTCGGGCAGGCCCGGTCTGGAAACACCATATATTTT
CASLGQARSGNTIYF
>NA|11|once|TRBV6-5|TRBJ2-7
TGTGTCAGCAGTTACTCGTTCGAGCAGTACTTC
CVSSYSFEQYF
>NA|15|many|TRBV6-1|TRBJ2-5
TGTGCCAGCAGTGAAGAACGTAACGTCCAAGAGACCCAGTACTTC
CASSEERNVQETQYF
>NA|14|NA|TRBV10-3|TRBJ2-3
TGTGCCGCAGGCGAGGGTAGCAGCACAGATACGCAGTATTTT
CAAGEGSSTDTQYF
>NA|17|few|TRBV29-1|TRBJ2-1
TGCAGCGCCACCTTTAATAAGGGGACACTAATCTACAATGAGCAGTTCTTC
CSATFNKGTLIYNEQFF
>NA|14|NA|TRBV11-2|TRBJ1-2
TGTGCTAGCAGCACCCTCTACAGGGTGAATGGCTACACCTTC
CASSTLYRVNGYTF